This TCR beta chain was observed in a study of blood T cell repertoires in COVID-19. Whole-study context: The samples span acute and convalescent COVID-19 from the United States, Italy and Spain.

Recruits, aged about 18 to 95 years, lived in 24 US areas. Clinical history as reported by participants underpinned cohort assignment. Those designated as exposed participants met a COVID-19 case within 2 weeks before study entry. Trimming took 0 bases from V and 6 from J, leaving 11 bases between them. The CDR3 loop spans 15 amino acids. The V gene's germline CDR1 is SNHLY and CDR2 FYNNEI. Some clones are missing from TCRdb's copy, which holds only in-frame ones; the method was immunoSEQ multiplex PCR. The sample holds about 300,000 clones, just under 90% seen once. The receptor's source is a woman aged 45-59 years who had been exposed to COVID-19. Sequencing was done on a sample of PBMCs or T cells enriched from blood (not recorded which). The V gene is TRBV2, the J gene TRBJ2-2; weak D call: TRBD2 (6 bases). The CDR3 DNA follows: TGTGCCAGCAGTGAAGCTGGCGGAGGGGCCGGGGAGCTGTTTTTT. Its translation: CASSEAGGGAGELFF. Filled out from reference TRBV2 and TRBJ2-2, the complete variable domain reads EPEVTQTPSHQVTQMGQEVILRCVPISNHLYFYWYRQILGQKVEFLVSFYNNEISEKSEIFDDQFSVERPDGSNFTLKIRSTKLEDSAMYFCASSEAGGGAGELFFGEGSRLTVL.